The sequence of this T cell receptor beta chain was determined in a study of T cells in Graves' hyperthyroidism and ophthalmopathy. Study-wide findings and caveats: Within blood appeared most thyroid clonotypes that had expanded above 0.001.

The CDR3 sequence is 16 residues long. Germline CDR1 reads SGHTA; CDR2 reads FQGNSA. Trimming left V 5 bases short and J 8 bases short, with 24 bases between. RNA transcripts served as the template for amplifying TCR beta CDR3 regions. When the TCR CDR3 underwent first-round RT-PCR, the HTBI primer set was used. TCRdb reprocessed the multiplex PCR reads via MiXCR and lists one record per CDR3 protein. The top ten hold about a sixth of the sample, which has roughly 660,000 distinct CDR3 sequences, roughly a sixth seen once. The table lists this clonotype with many counts. Antigen specificity is unknown.

Sequencing used blood. The TCR sequence derives from a man aged 45-60 years with Graves' hyperthyroidism. The chain joins TRBV7-2 to TRBJ1-2; TRBD1 might be the D (6 bases). The DNA for the CDR3 is TGTGCCAGCAGCACCTACGCGGTGGACAGTCGGGAGGGCTACACCTTC. Protein: CASSTYAVDSREGYTF.